The 25 T cell receptor beta chains below come from one sample, sequenced in a study of blood T cell repertoires in COVID-19. Sequencing used immunoSEQ multiplex PCR; TCRdb keeps in-frame clones, though not all of them. The table has about 400,000 clones, 85% to 90% seen once. The sample consisted of PBMCs or T cells enriched from blood (not recorded which). These receptors were taken from a woman aged 45 to 65 who had recovered from COVID-19.

V is TRBV28 and J is TRBJ2-6, with D unresolved. Per the germline V gene, CDR1 is MDHEN and CDR2 is SYDVKM. The ends were cut back, 6 bases at V and 1 base at J, with 13 bases in the middle. This CDR3 is 16 amino acids long. The CDR3 protein is CASSSESISGANVLTF. CDR3 DNA: TGTGCCAGCAGCTCCGAGAGTATTTCTGGGGCCAACGTCCTGACTTTC.

The V and J genes are TRBV7-8 and TRBJ2-5; 7 nucleotides align to TRBD1. J gave up 1 base and V 0 bases, and 5 bases lay outside the gene matches. The CDR3 loop spans 16 amino acids. CDR1 SGHVS and CDR2 FQNEAQ come from the germline V gene. The CDR3 region has the DNA TGTGCCAGCAGCTTAGCGGGACAGACCCGCCAAGAGACCCAGTACTTC. Its translation: CASSLAGQTRQETQYF.

The chain employs TRBV7-9 and TRBJ1-1; tentative D call: TRBD1 (5 bases). V lost 5 bases and J 5 bases, leaving 18 bases between the germline ends. The germline gives CDR1 SEHNR, CDR2 FQNEAQ (reference sequence). The CDR3 has 15 amino acids. CDR3 protein: CASSRRGGGRTEAFF. In DNA, the CDR3 is TGTGCCAGCAGCCGCCGGGGGGGAGGGCGGACTGAAGCTTTCTTT.

The V call is TRBV2, the J call TRBJ1-3; D unclear. V gave up 3 bases and J gave up 0 bases, with 15 bases separating them. CDR3 length: 17 residues. Germline assignment: CDR1 SNHLY and CDR2 FYNNEI. CDR3 in DNA: TGTGCCAGCAGTGAGGTCCAGTTTCAATACTCTGGAAACACCATATATTTT. Residues: CASSEVQFQYSGNTIYF. Complete variable domain (other parts from reference TRBV2 and TRBJ1-3): EPEVTQTPSHQVTQMGQEVILRCVPISNHLYFYWYRQILGQKVEFLVSFYNNEISEKSEIFDDQFSVERPDGSNFTLKIRSTKLEDSAMYFCASSEVQFQYSGNTIYFGEGSWLTVV.

This chain uses TRBV25-1 with TRBJ2-2, with 8 bases matching TRBD1. Per the germline V gene, CDR1 is MGHDK and CDR2 is SYGVNS. Losses at the gene ends were 6 bases for V and 2 bases for J; bases not matched to a gene: 5. The length of the CDR3 is 15 residues. The CDR3 here is CASSATGGNTGELFF. The CDR3 bases are TGTGCCAGCAGCGCTACAGGGGGTAACACCGGGGAGCTGTTTTTT.

The chain is built from TRBV18 and TRBJ1-2; TRBD1 matches 11 bases. This CDR3 contains 16 residues. Germline V gives CDR1 KGHSH, CDR2 LQKENI. Trimming at V came to 6 bases and at J to 5 bases, leaving 11 bases not matched to a gene. The CDR3 nucleotides read TGTGCCAGCTCCCTGGACAGGGGGCGCCTTGAATATGGCTACACCTTC. This gives the protein CASSLDRGRLEYGYTF.

The V and J genes are TRBV4-3 and TRBJ2-7; possible D gene TRBD1, 5 bases. This CDR3 spans 15 amino acids. The V and J ends lost 3 bases and 1 base respectively, with 13 bases between them. CDR1 and CDR2 (germline): LGHNA, YSLEER. The CDR3 DNA reads TGCGCCAGCAGCCAGTACTCGACAGCTTCCTACGAGCAGTACTTC. Translation: CASSQYSTASYEQYF.

This rearrangement joins TRBV6-5 to TRBJ1-6, with D possibly being TRBD1 (6 bases). With 10 bases removed from V and 15 bases from J, the gap between germline ends came to 28 bases. Per germline, CDR1 MNHEY and CDR2 SVGAGI. This CDR3 has 15 amino acids. The CDR3 nucleotides are TGTGCCATCAACCGTCCGGGACACCCGATTCAAAGCCTCCACTTT. Protein product: CAINRPGHPIQSLHF.

This rearrangement joins TRBV19 to TRBJ1-5, with no clear D. This CDR3 is 15 amino acids long. Trimming took off 2 bases at V and 8 bases at J, with 16 bases between the two ends. The germline gives CDR1 LNHDA, CDR2 SQIVND (reference sequence). The CDR3 spells CASSITRPGLKPQHF. As DNA, the CDR3 is TGTGCCAGTAGTATAACCCGCCCGGGGTTGAAGCCCCAGCATTTT.

Note on this clone: The junction and the germline gene differ at one end; a read error may be behind it. This chain connects TRBV7-9 to TRBJ1-2; tentatively, D is TRBD1 (6 bases). Germline V gives CDR1 SEHNR, CDR2 FQNEAQ (reference sequence). The CDR3 has 13 amino acids. The CDR3 coding sequence is TGTGCCAGCAGCCTCCCCGGACAGACTCTATCGGCTTTC. It encodes CASSLPGQTLSAF. The full variable domain, with the rest looked up from reference TRBV7-9 and TRBJ1-2, is DTGVSQNPRHKITKRGQNVTFRCDPISEHNRLYWYRQTLGQGPEFLTYFQNEAQLEKSRLLSDRFSAERPKGSFSTLEIQRTEQGDSAMYLCASSLPGQTLSAFGSGTRLTVV.

This chain connects TRBV4-3 to TRBJ2-5; a possible D gene is TRBD2 (6 bases). CDR1 and CDR2 (germline): LGHNA, YSLEER. V was shortened by 3 bases and J by 3 bases, with 14 bases between the two germline ends. The CDR3 has 15 residues. Written as DNA, the CDR3 is TGCGCCAGCAGCCACGCTACCGGGAGAGAAGAGACCCAGTACTTC. It codes for CASSHATGREETQYF.

This chain joins TRBV5-1 and TRBJ2-3, with 9 bases lining up with TRBD1. V shed 2 bases and J 2 bases; nucleotides not matched to a gene: 3. The CDR3 extends over 15 amino acids. Germline loops: CDR1 SGHRS, CDR2 YFSETQ. CDR3 nucleotide sequence: TGCGCCAGCAGCTTAGACAGGGGGTACACAGATACGCAGTATTTT. Residues: CASSLDRGYTDTQYF. The whole variable domain, filled in from reference TRBV5-1 and TRBJ2-3, reads KAGVTQTPRYLIKTRGQQVTLSCSPISGHRSVSWYQQTPGQGLQFLFEYFSETQRNKGNFPGRFSGRQFSNSRSEMNVSTLELGDSALYLCASSLDRGYTDTQYFGPGTRLTVL.

V usage is TRBV9 and J usage is TRBJ1-2; D is uncertain. The germline V gene has CDR1 SGDLS and CDR2 YYNGEE. Trimming stripped 4 bases from V and 7 bases from J, with 11 bases between. This CDR3 has 12 residues. The CDR3 here is CASSSDTRGYTF. CDR3 coding DNA: TGTGCCAGCAGCTCCGACACCCGTGGCTACACCTTC.

In this sample, this clone turned up a few times. This chain connects TRBV4-1 to TRBJ2-5, with 8 positions matching TRBD1. Unmatched junction bases numbered 9, after V lost 4 bases and J lost 5 bases. The CDR3 length is 15 residues. Germline CDR1 MGHRA, CDR2 YSYEKL. The CDR3 sequence: CASSRDRGRGETQYF. CDR3 coding DNA: TGCGCCAGCAGCCGCGACAGGGGAAGAGGTGAGACCCAGTACTTC.

The chain combines TRBV28 with TRBJ1-4; unclear D gene. The CDR3 has 13 amino acids. Per the germline V gene, CDR1 is MDHEN and CDR2 is SYDVKM. V dropped 5 bases and J dropped 10 bases, with 14 bases sitting between them. The CDR3 reads CASSVDTRRKLFF. The CDR3 DNA follows: TGTGCCAGCAGTGTCGATACGCGCCGAAAACTGTTTTTT.

The rearrangement uses TRBV10-3 and TRBJ1-2; the D is unclear. The V end was cut by 3 bases, the J end by 5 bases, with 13 bases between. Germline lookup yields CDR1 ENHRY and CDR2 SYGVKD. The CDR3 spans 14 residues. The CDR3 sequence is CAISDRISPYGYTF. CDR3 sequence (DNA): TGTGCCATCAGTGATCGTATTAGCCCGTATGGCTACACCTTC.

The gene calls are TRBV7-2 and TRBJ1-6, with 8 bases fitting TRBD1. V shed 2 bases and J 9 bases; nucleotides not matched to a gene: 9. This CDR3 contains 16 residues. The V gene's germline CDR1 is SGHTA and CDR2 FQGNSA. The CDR3 DNA reads as TGTGCCAGCAGCTTAACCGGCAGGGGGCGCGTTTCACCCCTCCACTTT. Translation gives CASSLTGRGRVSPLHF.

The chain couples TRBV30 to TRBJ1-5; possible D gene TRBD1, 5 bases. V dropped 4 bases and J dropped 1 base, with 11 bases sitting between them. Germline V lookup: CDR1 GTSNPN, CDR2 SVGIG (reference sequence). There are 14 residues in the CDR3. CDR3 sequence (DNA): TGTGCCTGGAACCAGGGACTGAGCAATCAGCCCCAGCATTTT. Translating it yields CAWNQGLSNQPQHF.

This clone was counted a few times. The rearrangement links TRBV3-1 (or the pseudogene TRBV3-2) to TRBJ2-1; D unclear. Germline CDR1 reads LGHDT; CDR2 reads YNNKEL (reference sequence). CDR3 size: 15 residues. Trimming took off 2 bases at V and 5 bases at J, with 13 bases between the two ends. The CDR3 DNA sequence: TGTGCCAGCAGCCAATGGTTACAGAAGGACAATGAGCAGTTCTTC. This gives the protein CASSQWLQKDNEQFF.

The rearrangement uses TRBV7-3 and TRBJ1-2; 8 bases match TRBD1. Germline V gene data show CDR1 as SGHTA and CDR2 as FQGTGA. J gave up 5 bases and V 5 bases, and 10 bases lay outside the gene matches. The length of the CDR3 is 15 residues. The CDR3 loop reads CASSPYPGGPYGYTF. The CDR3 region has the DNA TGTGCCAGCAGCCCCTACCCAGGGGGCCCGTATGGCTACACCTTC.

The genes are TRBV19 and TRBJ1-1, with TRBD1 matching over 10 bases. Germline V gene data show CDR1 as LNHDA and CDR2 as SQIVND (reference sequence). This CDR3 comprises 14 residues. V lost 7 bases, J lost 6 bases, and 8 bases stayed unmatched. Here the CDR3 reads CASTVTGGISEAFF. The CDR3 DNA reads as TGTGCCAGTACTGTGACAGGGGGCATTTCTGAAGCTTTCTTT.

V is TRBV19 and J is TRBJ2-2; 7 bases are shared with TRBD2. The CDR3 contains 18 residues. The J segment lost 0 bases and the V segment lost 2 bases, leaving 9 bases of the junction unmatched. The V gene's germline CDR1 is LNHDA and CDR2 SQIVND (reference sequence). Here the CDR3 DNA reads TGTGCCAGTAGTATACGCTATGCGGGGGAGGCGAACACCGGGGAGCTGTTTTTT. Its translation is CASSIRYAGEANTGELFF.

In its sample, this clone was seen once. The chain links TRBV6-2 or TRBV6-3 to TRBJ2-5; tentatively, D is TRBD1 (6 bases). The V end lost 1 base, the J end lost 2 bases, and 11 bases lay between the germline ends. Germline CDR1 reads MNHEY; CDR2 reads SVGEGT. The CDR3 loop spans 15 amino acids. CDR3 bases: TGTGCCAGCAGTTACTTAAGGGGGATACAAGAGACCCAGTACTTC. Its protein is CASSYLRGIQETQYF.

This chain connects TRBV2 to TRBJ1-2, with a possible D match to TRBD1 (5 bases). Trimming left V 4 bases short and J 2 bases short, with 11 bases between. The CDR3 is 14 residues long. Germline CDR1 and CDR2: SNHLY and FYNNEI. CDR3 in DNA: TGTGCCAGCAGTGGCGCAGGGAGGAACTATGGCTACACCTTC. It yields the protein CASSGAGRNYGYTF.

The V and J genes are TRBV18 and TRBJ2-2; perhaps TRBD2 as D (5 bases). CDR3 length: 16 amino acids. The V gene's germline CDR1 is KGHSH and CDR2 LQKENI. Trimming cost V 4 bases and J 6 bases, with 18 bases left between them. The CDR3 nucleotides read TGTGCCAGCTCACACGATAGGGCCGCGGGTGCCGGGGAGCTGTTTTTT. This translates into CASSHDRAAGAGELFF. Filled out from reference TRBV18 and TRBJ2-2, the complete variable domain reads NAGVMQNPRHLVRRRGQEARLRCSPMKGHSHVYWYRQLPEEGLKFMVYLQKENIIDESGMPKERFSAEFPKEGPSILRIQQVVRGDSAAYFCASSHDRAAGAGELFFGEGSRLTVL.